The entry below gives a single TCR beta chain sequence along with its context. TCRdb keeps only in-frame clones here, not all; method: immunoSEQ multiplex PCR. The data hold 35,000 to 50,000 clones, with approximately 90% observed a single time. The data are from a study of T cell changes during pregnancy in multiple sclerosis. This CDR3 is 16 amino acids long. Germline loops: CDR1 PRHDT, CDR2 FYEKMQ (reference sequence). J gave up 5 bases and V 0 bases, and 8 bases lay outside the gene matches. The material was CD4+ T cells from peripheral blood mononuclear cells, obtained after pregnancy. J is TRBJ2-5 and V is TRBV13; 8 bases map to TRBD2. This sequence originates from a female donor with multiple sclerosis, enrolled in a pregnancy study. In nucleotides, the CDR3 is TGTGCCAGCAGCTTAGGCCGTGCGGGGGGAGAGGAGACCCAGTACTTC. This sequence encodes CASSLGRAGGEETQYF.